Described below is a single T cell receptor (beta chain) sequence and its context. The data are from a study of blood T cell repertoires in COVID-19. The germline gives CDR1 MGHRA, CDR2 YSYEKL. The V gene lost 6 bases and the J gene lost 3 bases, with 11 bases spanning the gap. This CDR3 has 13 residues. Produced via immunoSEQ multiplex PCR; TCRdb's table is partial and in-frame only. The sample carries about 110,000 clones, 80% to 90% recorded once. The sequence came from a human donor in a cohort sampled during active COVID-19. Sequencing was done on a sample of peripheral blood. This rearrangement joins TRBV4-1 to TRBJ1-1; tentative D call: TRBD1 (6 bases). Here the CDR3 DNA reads TGCGCCAGCAGTTCGACAGGTTACACTGAAGCTTTCTTT. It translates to CASSSTGYTEAFF.